This T cell receptor beta chain was obtained from a study of graft-versus-host responses after intestinal transplantation. Background on the study: Recipients across the board were started on anti-thymocyte globulin induction, then kept on tacrolimus and steroids for two to three years.

Clones were sequenced by immunoSEQ multiplex PCR, and TCRdb holds only the in-frame ones, with some missing. The sample consists of around 71,000 clones, 80% to 95% of them appearing once. This CDR3 region has 14 residues. The germline CDR1 and CDR2 sequences are SGHNT and YYREEE (reference sequence). V was trimmed by 7 bases and J by 1 base, leaving 15 bases between them. The chain links TRBV5-4 to TRBJ2-7; tentatively, D is TRBD2 (6 bases). The TCR sequence derives from a human patient who received an intestinal transplant, so some T cells may come from the graft donor. Sample: bone marrow, taken 700 to 850 days after intestinal transplantation. For the CDR3, the DNA is TGTGCCAGCGGCAACAGCGGGCGTTCCTACGAGCAGTACTTC. Protein: CASGNSGRSYEQYF. Combining the CDR3 with reference TRBV5-4 and TRBJ2-7 gives the whole variable domain ETGVTQSPTHLIKTRGQQVTLRCSSQSGHNTVSWYQQALGQGPQFIFQYYREEENGRGNFPPRFSGLQFPNYSSELNVNALELDDSALYLCASGNSGRSYEQYFGPGTRLTVT.